This T cell receptor beta chain was recorded in a study of shared clonotypes between healthy human individuals. This clone was observed a few times. Assay: immunoSEQ multiplex PCR; the TCRdb copy retains only in-frame clones and omits some. The sample holds 2 million to 3 million clones, more than 90% seen once. The germline gives CDR1 SEHNR, CDR2 FQNEAQ (reference sequence). This CDR3 region has 14 residues. Trimming shortened V by 0 bases and J by 5 bases, and 10 bases separated the two germline ends. Sequencing was done on a sample of naive CD4+ T cells sorted from blood. Subset specified: CD45RA+ positively selected. The rearrangement links TRBV7-9 to TRBJ1-2; D perhaps matches TRBD1 (6 bases). The receptor comes from a man between 18 and 35 years old in good health. CDR3: CASSLARTEYGYTF. Written as DNA, the CDR3 is TGTGCCAGCAGCTTAGCCAGGACAGAGTATGGCTACACCTTC.